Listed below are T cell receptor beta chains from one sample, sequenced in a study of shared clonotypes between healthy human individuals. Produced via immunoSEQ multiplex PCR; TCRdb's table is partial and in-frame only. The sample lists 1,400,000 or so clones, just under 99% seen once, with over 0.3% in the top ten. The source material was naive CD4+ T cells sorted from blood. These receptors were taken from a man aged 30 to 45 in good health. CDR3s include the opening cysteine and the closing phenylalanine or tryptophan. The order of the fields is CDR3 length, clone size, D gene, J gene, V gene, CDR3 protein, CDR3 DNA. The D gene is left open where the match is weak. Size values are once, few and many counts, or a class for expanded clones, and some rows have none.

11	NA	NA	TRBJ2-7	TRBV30	CAWSTGYEQYF	TGTGCCTGGAGTACGGGTTACGAGCAGTACTTC
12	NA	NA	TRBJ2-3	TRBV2	CASSEGTDTQYF	TGTGCCAGCAGTGAGGGCACAGATACGCAGTATTTT
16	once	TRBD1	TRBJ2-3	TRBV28	CASSSPPGQGADTQYF	TGTGCCAGCAGCTCTCCTCCGGGACAGGGGGCAGATACGCAGTATTTT
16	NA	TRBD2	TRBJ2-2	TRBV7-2	CASSLAASGYTGELFF	TGTGCCAGCAGCTTAGCGGCTAGCGGGTACACCGGGGAGCTGTTTTTT
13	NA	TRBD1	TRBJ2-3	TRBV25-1	CASSDDRADTQYF	TGTGCCAGCAGTGACGACAGGGCAGATACGCAGTATTTT
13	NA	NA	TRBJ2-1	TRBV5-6	CASSLVSLNEQFF	TGTGCCAGCAGCTTGGTTAGCCTCAATGAGCAGTTCTTC
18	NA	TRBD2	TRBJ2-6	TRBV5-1	CASSVTGTSGIGANVLTF	TGCGCCAGCAGCGTAACCGGGACTAGCGGGATCGGGGCCAACGTCCTGACTTTC
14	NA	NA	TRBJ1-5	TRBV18	CASSPVKSNQPQHF	TGTGCCAGCTCACCGGTTAAAAGCAATCAGCCCCAGCATTTT
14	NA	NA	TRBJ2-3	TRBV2	CASSEYYSTDTQYF	TGTGCCAGCAGTGAGTACTACAGCACAGATACGCAGTATTTT
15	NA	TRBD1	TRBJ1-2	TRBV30	CAWSSTGGENYGYTF	TGTGCCTGGAGCTCAACAGGGGGCGAAAACTATGGCTACACCTTC
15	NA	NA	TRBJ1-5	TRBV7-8	CASSSRGGFDQPQHF	TGTGCCAGCAGCTCAAGAGGGGGTTTTGATCAGCCCCAGCATTTT
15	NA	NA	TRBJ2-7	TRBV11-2	CASSLGSGKTYEQYF	TGTGCCAGCAGCTTGGGGAGCGGTAAAACCTACGAGCAGTACTTC
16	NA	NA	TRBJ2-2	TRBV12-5	CASGPGRTTNTGELFF	TGTGCTAGTGGCCCCGGAAGAACTACGAACACCGGGGAGCTGTTTTTT
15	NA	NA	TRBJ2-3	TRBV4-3	CASSQVGGSGDTQYF	TGCGCCAGCAGCCAAGTAGGAGGGAGTGGTGATACGCAGTATTTT
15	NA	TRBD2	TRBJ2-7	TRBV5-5	CASSHPGTSVGEQYF	TGTGCCAGCAGCCACCCCGGGACTAGCGTCGGCGAGCAGTACTTC
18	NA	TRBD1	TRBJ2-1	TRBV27	CASLPGQGASPSYNEQFF	TGTGCCAGCCTTCCGGGACAGGGGGCATCCCCTTCCTACAATGAGCAGTTCTTC
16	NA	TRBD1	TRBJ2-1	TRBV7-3	CASSLTPGTGANEQFF	TGTGCCAGCAGCTTAACGCCCGGGACAGGAGCGAATGAGCAGTTCTTC
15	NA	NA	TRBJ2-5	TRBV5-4	CASSLKGRVQETQYF	TGTGCCAGCAGCTTGAAAGGCAGGGTCCAAGAGACCCAGTACTTC
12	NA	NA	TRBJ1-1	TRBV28	CASSHRNTEAFF	TGTGCCAGCAGTCACAGGAACACTGAAGCTTTCTTT
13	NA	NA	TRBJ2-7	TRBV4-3	CASSQDLSYEQYF	TGCGCCAGCAGCCAAGATCTCTCCTACGAGCAGTACTTC
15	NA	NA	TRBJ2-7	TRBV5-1	CASSLNTGNPNEQYF	TGCGCCAGCAGCTTGAACACAGGGAATCCAAACGAGCAGTACTTC
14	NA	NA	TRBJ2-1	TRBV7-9	CASSLAGSYNEQFF	TGTGCCAGCAGCTTGGCAGGGTCCTACAATGAGCAGTTCTTC
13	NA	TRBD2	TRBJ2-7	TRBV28	CASLTSGAYEQYF	TGTGCCAGCTTGACTAGCGGCGCCTACGAGCAGTACTTC
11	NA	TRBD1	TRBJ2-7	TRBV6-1	CASRQGVEQYF	TGTGCCAGCCGACAGGGGGTTGAGCAGTACTTC
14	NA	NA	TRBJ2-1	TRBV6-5	CASSLDIPEGEQFF	TGTGCCAGCAGTTTGGACATCCCGGAGGGTGAGCAGTTCTTC
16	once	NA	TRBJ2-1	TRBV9	CASSVGGTAAYNEQFF	TGTGCCAGCAGCGTAGGGGGGACTGCAGCTTACAATGAGCAGTTCTTC
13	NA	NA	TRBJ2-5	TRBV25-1	CASSVGAQETQYF	TGTGCCAGCAGTGTCGGGGCCCAAGAGACCCAGTACTTC
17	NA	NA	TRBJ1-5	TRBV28	CASSSPSGHHSNQPQHF	TGTGCCAGCAGTTCCCCATCGGGACACCATAGCAATCAGCCCCAGCATTTT
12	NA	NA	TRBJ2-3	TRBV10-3	CAIGRGTDTQYF	TGTGCCATCGGCAGGGGTACAGATACGCAGTATTTT
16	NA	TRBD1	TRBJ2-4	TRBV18	CASSPYETGGRNIQYF	TGTGCCAGCTCACCGTATGAGACAGGGGGCAGAAACATTCAGTACTTC
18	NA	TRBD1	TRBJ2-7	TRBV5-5	CASSRNSIGTGVPYEQYF	TGTGCCAGCAGCAGAAACTCAATCGGGACAGGGGTACCCTACGAGCAGTACTTC
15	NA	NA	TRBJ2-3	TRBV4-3	CASSQDDTPRDTQYF	TGCGCCAGCAGCCAAGACGATACGCCCAGAGATACGCAGTATTTT
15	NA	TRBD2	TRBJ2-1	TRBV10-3	CAIAMSGAAYNEQFF	TGTGCCATCGCAATGAGCGGGGCGGCTTACAATGAGCAGTTCTTC
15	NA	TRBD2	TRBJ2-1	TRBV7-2	CASSPQREGYNEQFF	TGTGCCAGCAGCCCTCAGCGGGAGGGTTACAATGAGCAGTTCTTC
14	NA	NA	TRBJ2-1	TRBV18	CASSPPSTSNEQFF	TGTGCCAGCTCACCACCGTCCACTAGCAATGAGCAGTTCTTC
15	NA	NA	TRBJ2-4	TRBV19	CASSPFQGPKNIQYF	TGTGCCAGTAGTCCCTTTCAGGGCCCCAAAAACATTCAGTACTTC
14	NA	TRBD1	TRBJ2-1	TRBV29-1	CSVENRGSINEQFF	TGCAGCGTTGAGAACAGGGGAAGCATCAATGAGCAGTTCTTC
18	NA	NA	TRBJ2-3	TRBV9	CASSVDPLLVRGTDTQYF	TGTGCCAGCAGCGTAGACCCCCTACTAGTACGGGGCACAGATACGCAGTATTTT
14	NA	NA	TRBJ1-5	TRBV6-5	CASSYSTVSQPQHF	TGTGCCAGCAGTTACTCGACAGTGAGTCAGCCCCAGCATTTT
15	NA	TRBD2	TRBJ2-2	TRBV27	CASSKLAGGTGELFF	TGTGCCAGCAGTAAACTAGCGGGAGGGACCGGGGAGCTGTTTTTT
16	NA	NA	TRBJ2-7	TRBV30	CAWSVVAFRQNYEQYF	TGTGCCTGGAGTGTAGTAGCCTTCCGCCAAAACTACGAGCAGTACTTC
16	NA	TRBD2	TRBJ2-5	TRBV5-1	CASSPAASGRSETQYF	TGCGCCAGCAGCCCGGCGGCTAGCGGGAGGTCGGAGACCCAGTACTTC
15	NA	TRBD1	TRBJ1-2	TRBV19	CASSNRDSSTYGYTF	TGTGCCAGTAGTAACCGGGACAGTAGTACCTATGGCTACACCTTC
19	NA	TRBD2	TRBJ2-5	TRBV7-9	CASSFLFGTSGTREETQYF	TGTGCCAGCAGCTTTCTTTTCGGGACTAGCGGAACTCGAGAAGAGACCCAGTACTTC
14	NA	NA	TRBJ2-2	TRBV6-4	CASSQTSNTGELFF	TGTGCCAGCAGCCAGACAAGTAACACCGGGGAGCTGTTTTTT
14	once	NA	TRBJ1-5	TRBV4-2	CASSQDRGDQPQHF	TGTGCCAGCAGCCAAGATCGGGGGGATCAGCCCCAGCATTTT
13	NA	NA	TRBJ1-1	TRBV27	CASSVDRTTEAFF	TGTGCCAGCAGTGTCGACAGGACGACTGAAGCTTTCTTT
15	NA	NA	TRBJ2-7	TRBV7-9	CASSFSVSGSYEQYF	TGTGCCAGCAGCTTCTCCGTCAGCGGGTCCTACGAGCAGTACTTC
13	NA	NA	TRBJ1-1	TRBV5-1	CASSDKGLSPAFF	TGCGCCAGCAGCGACAAAGGACTATCCCCGGCTTTCTTT
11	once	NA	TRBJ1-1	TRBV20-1	CSGAGNTEAFF	TGCAGTGGGGCGGGAAACACTGAAGCTTTCTTT
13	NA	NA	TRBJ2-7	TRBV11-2	CASSLGLNYEQYF	TGTGCCAGCAGCTTAGGACTGAACTACGAGCAGTACTTC
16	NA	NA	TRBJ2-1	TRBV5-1	CASSLRPSSSYNEQFF	TGCGCCAGCAGCCTGCGGCCCTCGAGCTCCTACAATGAGCAGTTCTTC
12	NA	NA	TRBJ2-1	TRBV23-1	CASSQTGREQFF	TGCGCCAGCAGTCAGACGGGCCGGGAGCAGTTCTTC
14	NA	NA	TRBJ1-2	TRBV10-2	CASSESGGFYGYTF	TGCGCCAGCAGTGAGTCGGGGGGATTCTATGGCTACACCTTC
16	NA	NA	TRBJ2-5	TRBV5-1	CASSLVGAISEETQYF	TGCGCCAGCAGCTTGGTTGGAGCGATTAGTGAAGAGACCCAGTACTTC
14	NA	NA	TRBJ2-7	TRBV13	CASSLGLINPGQYF	TGTGCCAGCAGCTTAGGGCTAATTAATCCTGGGCAGTACTTC
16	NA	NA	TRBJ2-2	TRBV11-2	CASSLDRLTNTGELFF	TGTGCCAGCAGCTTAGATAGGCTGACGAACACCGGGGAGCTGTTTTTT